This T cell receptor (beta chain) is drawn from a study of beta chain features in type 1 diabetes (dated by TCRdb to 2016 to 2019). About the full investigation: Patients and healthy donors did not differ in mean age, gender distribution, total cell number or subset yield. The study compared the TCRB repertoires of sorted circulating CD4+ T cell subsets in recently diagnosed type 1 diabetes patients with those in matched healthy donors. Regulatory and stem cell-like memory subsets were obtained from only 8 patients and about eight healthy donors, while naive and central memory subsets were obtained from all 30 or so donors. A total of roughly 98,000,000 sorted cells were examined across all samples, and a strong correlation was observed between cell number per subset and RNA yield.

This clone has more than one count but fewer than ten. The antigen it binds to is not known. Base qualities are not at hand, and no much larger clone is one base apart. The entire isolated RNA was reverse transcribed using the High Capacity cDNA Reverse Transcription Kit, and thus expressed TCRB transcripts were sequenced. Naive, central memory and regulatory T cell samples underwent deep immunoSEQ sequencing, averaging roughly 3.5 million total reads per sample. Sorted cells were lysed in RLT buffer and RNA was extracted with DNase-treated RNeasy Micro or Mini kits, depending on cell number. Each cell subset was processed separately to prevent cross-contamination, with patient and healthy donor samples processed together. TCRB sequences were amplified from cDNA with the immunoSEQ multiplex PCR, producing 87-bp fragments spanning the CDR3 region. Sequencing of the amplicons was done on the Illumina HiSeq platform. In the paper's pipeline: PCR bias was corrected computationally using synthetic template baselines, and reads within Hamming distance 2 were collapsed, with unmergeable singletons discarded. By aligning reads against IMGT, V, D and J genes, CDR3 length, and insertions or deletions at six rearrangement sites were assigned. Within each subset, clonotype counts were normalized to sorted cell number, after which true diversity and Gini coefficients were computed with the tcR R package. The overlap coefficient, calculated on TCRB nucleotide sequences, was used to measure repertoire sharing. Out-of-frame TCRB sequences from naive cells were analyzed as a proxy for the pre-selection repertoire. TCRdb re-hosts the immuneACCESS table, in-frame sequences only. Its copies lack some clones; in the studies checked, an unresolved V gene accounts for under half of them, and the cause for the rest is not known. That table is the source of V, J and clone size, and D and trimming were worked out from the DNA. The sample table contains hundreds of thousands of clones; only one count was recorded for about 30% of them. 0.05% to 0.07% of the sample goes to the ten largest clones.

Relative to germline, V is 4 bases shorter and J is 5 bases shorter, with 12 bases between their ends. CDR1 and CDR2 are drawn from the germline V gene: SGDLS, YYNGEE. The CDR3 covers 14 residues, taking in both the cysteine and the phenylalanine. Just CDR3 DNA is preserved here, 42 bases in frame from base 1. The study at large found these results: The naive, central memory and regulatory TCRB repertoires appeared to resemble one another more closely among patients than among healthy donors. A moderate but significant shortening of TCRB CDR3 length was observed in type 1 diabetes patients in all four CD4+ subsets. At VDJ recombination sites, patients with type 1 diabetes made fewer insertions and deleted more nucleotides, a pattern implying thymic rearrangement abnormalities. Sequencing cDNA rather than genomic DNA could over-represent highly expressing activated cells, although activation and CD3 levels did not differ between groups. Because small numbers of individuals were included in the HLA sub-analyses, any influence of HLA type on TCRB rearrangement was left unresolved. Shorter templates might be favored by PCR, yet because patient and control samples were amplified and corrected together, any such skew would affect both groups equally.

Each donor gave one peripheral blood draw, approximately 110 mL on average, collected into heparinised tubes. A BD FACSAria II was used to sort naive, central memory, regulatory and stem cell-like memory CD4+ T cells with a panel that included CD45RO, CCR7, CD25, CD127, CD95 and CD27. All sorted populations exceeded 95% purity. Right away, PBMCs were isolated by Lymphoprep density gradient centrifugation and were stained directly, with no culture step. Samples were stained and sorted in pairs, with one healthy donor and one patient per experiment, so that batch effects were minimized. The rearranged segments are TRBV9 and TRBJ1-4; confidence is insufficient to name the D gene. Sample: naive CD4+ T cells from blood. What the cell subset or site label conveys for this sample: true naive CD4+ T cells. The receptor comes from a man between 18 and 35 years old in good health. The DNA is TGTGCCAGCAGCCCCGCAAGGGCGAATGAAAAACTGTTTTTT. This codes for CASSPARANEKLFF.